The source of this T cell receptor beta chain is a study of cytomegalovirus exposure and HLA in healthy donors. Whole-study results and caveats: Researchers catalogued 160 or so TCR beta chains as cytomegalovirus-associated.

The donors belonged to the approximately 120-subject validation cohort, separate from the roughly 650-subject first cohort. Concerning this clone itself: Its cognate antigen is unknown.

Trimming cost V 9 bases and J 1 base; bases outside gene matches: 8. This CDR3 spans 15 amino acids. Germline assignment: CDR1 SGHRS and CDR2 YFSETQ. Clones were sequenced by immunoSEQ multiplex PCR, and TCRdb holds only the in-frame ones, with some missing. The table shows 75,000 to 90,000 clones, with about 96% occurring only once. Sample: PBMCs. This chain uses TRBV5-1 with TRBJ2-5; 11 bases fit TRBD1. The source of this sequence is a man younger than 30 in good health and CMV-seropositive. The CDR3 nucleotides read TGCGCCACCTCACCCGGGACAGGGGGCCAAGAGACCCAGTACTTC. This encodes CATSPGTGGQETQYF.